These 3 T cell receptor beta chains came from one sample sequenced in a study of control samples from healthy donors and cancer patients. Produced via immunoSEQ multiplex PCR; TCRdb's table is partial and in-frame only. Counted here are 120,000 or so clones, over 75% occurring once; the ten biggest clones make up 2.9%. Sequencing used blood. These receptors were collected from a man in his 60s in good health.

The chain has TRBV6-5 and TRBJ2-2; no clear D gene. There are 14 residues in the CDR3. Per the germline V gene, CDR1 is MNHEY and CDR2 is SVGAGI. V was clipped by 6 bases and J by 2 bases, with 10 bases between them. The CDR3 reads CASRETGNTGELFF. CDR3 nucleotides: TGTGCCAGCAGAGAGACTGGAAACACCGGGGAGCTGTTTTTT.

CDR3 region: CASSSPGTGNSPLHF. The CDR3, as DNA: TGTGCCAGCAGCTCCCCAGGGACAGGAAATTCACCCCTCCACTTT. The V gene is TRBV5-5, the J gene TRBJ1-6, with 8 bases that match TRBD1. Germline values: CDR1 SGHKS, CDR2 YYEKEE (reference sequence). This CDR3 region has 15 residues. The V segment lost 3 bases and the J segment 7 bases; nucleotides outside the gene matches: 6.

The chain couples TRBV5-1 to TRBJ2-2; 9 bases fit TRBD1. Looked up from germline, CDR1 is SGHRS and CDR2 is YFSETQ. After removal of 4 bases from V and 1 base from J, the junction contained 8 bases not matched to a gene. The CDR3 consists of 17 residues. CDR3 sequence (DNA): TGCGCCAGCAGCGTTGAAAACAGGGGGCTGAACACCGGGGAGCTGTTTTTT. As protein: CASSVENRGLNTGELFF.